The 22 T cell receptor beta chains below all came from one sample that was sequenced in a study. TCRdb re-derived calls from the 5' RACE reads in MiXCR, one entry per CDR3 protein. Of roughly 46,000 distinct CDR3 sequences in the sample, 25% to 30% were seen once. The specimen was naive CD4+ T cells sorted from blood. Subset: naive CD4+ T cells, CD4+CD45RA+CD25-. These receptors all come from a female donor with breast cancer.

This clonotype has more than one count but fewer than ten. The CDR3, as DNA: TGTGCCAGCAGTGAATTGTGGGGGGACGGCGGGGAGCTGTTTTTT. This encodes CASSELWGDGGELFF. The chain is built from TRBV2 and TRBJ2-2; weak D call: TRBD2 (6 bases). The germline gives CDR1 SNHLY, CDR2 FYNNEI. V shed 2 bases and J shed 7 bases, with 14 bases lying between them. The CDR3 runs to 15 residues.

The CDR3 here is CASSAGGGQETQYF. The DNA of the CDR3 is TGCGCCAGCAGCGCCGGTGGGGGACAAGAGACCCAGTACTTC. V usage is TRBV5-1 and J usage is TRBJ2-5; D may be TRBD1 or TRBD2 (5 bases each). The CDR3 runs 14 residues. Germline-derived CDR1 and CDR2 are SGHRS and YFSETQ. V was pared by 4 bases and J by 2 bases, with 12 bases between. The full variable domain, rest sourced from reference TRBV5-1 and TRBJ2-5, is KAGVTQTPRYLIKTRGQQVTLSCSPISGHRSVSWYQQTPGQGLQFLFEYFSETQRNKGNFPGRFSGRQFSNSRSEMNVSTLELGDSALYLCASSAGGGQETQYFGPGTRLLVL.

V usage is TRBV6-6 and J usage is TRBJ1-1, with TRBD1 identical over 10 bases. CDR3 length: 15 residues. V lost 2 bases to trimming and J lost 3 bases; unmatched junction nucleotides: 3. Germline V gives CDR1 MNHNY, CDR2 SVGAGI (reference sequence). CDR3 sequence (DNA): TGTGCCAGCAGTTACCCCGGACAGGGGGACACTGAAGCTTTCTTT. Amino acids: CASSYPGQGDTEAFF.

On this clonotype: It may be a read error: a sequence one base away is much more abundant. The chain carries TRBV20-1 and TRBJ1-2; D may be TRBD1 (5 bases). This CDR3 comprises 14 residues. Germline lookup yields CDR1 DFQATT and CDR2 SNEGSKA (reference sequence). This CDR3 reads CSARVRQGYYGYAF. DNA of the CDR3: TGCAGTGCTAGAGTACGGCAGGGCTACTATGGCTACGCCTTC.

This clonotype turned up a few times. This CDR3 is CASSLSFQGEPIREQFF. The DNA for the CDR3 is TGTGCCAGCAGCTTAAGCTTCCAGGGGGAACCCATTCGTGAGCAGTTCTTC. The V call is TRBV11-2, the J call TRBJ2-1, with TRBD1 matching over 7 bases. Germline values: CDR1 SGHAT, CDR2 FQNNGV. Trimming at V came to 2 bases and at J to 9 bases, leaving 16 bases not matched to a gene. This CDR3 has 17 amino acids.

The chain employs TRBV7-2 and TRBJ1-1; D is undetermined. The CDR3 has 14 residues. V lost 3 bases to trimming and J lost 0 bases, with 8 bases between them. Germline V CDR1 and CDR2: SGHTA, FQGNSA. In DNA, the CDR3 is TGTGCCAGCAGCTTCGGATTCATGAACACTGAAGCTTTCTTT. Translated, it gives CASSFGFMNTEAFF.

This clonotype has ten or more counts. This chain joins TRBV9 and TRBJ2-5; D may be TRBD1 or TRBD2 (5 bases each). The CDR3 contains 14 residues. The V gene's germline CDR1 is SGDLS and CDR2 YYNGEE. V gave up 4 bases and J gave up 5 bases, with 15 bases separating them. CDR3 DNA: TGTGCCAGCAGCCCTACACTCGGGGCGGAGACCCAGTACTTC. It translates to CASSPTLGAETQYF.

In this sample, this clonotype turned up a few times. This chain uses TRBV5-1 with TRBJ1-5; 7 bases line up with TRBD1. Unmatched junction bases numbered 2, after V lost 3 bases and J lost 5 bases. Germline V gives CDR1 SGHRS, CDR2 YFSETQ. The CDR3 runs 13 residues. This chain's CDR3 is CASSSDRDQPQHF. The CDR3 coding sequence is TGCGCCAGCAGCTCCGACAGGGATCAGCCCCAGCATTTT. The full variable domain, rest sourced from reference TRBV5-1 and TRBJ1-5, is KAGVTQTPRYLIKTRGQQVTLSCSPISGHRSVSWYQQTPGQGLQFLFEYFSETQRNKGNFPGRFSGRQFSNSRSEMNVSTLELGDSALYLCASSSDRDQPQHFGDGTRLSIL.

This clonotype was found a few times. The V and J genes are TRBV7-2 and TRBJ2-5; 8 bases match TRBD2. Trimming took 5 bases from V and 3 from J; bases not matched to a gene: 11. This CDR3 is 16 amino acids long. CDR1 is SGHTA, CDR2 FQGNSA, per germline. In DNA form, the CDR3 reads TGTGCCAGCAGCCCCCAGCACGCGGGGGGCGAAGAGACCCAGTACTTC. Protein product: CASSPQHAGGEETQYF.

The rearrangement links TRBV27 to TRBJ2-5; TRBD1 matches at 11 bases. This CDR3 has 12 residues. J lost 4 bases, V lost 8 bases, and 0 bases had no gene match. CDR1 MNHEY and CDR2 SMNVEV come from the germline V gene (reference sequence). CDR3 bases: TGTGCCAGCGGGACAGGGGGAGAGACCCAGTACTTC. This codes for CASGTGGETQYF.

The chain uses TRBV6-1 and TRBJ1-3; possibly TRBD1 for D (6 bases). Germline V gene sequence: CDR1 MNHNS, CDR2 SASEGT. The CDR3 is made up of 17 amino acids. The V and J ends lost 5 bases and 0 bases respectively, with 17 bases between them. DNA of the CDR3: TGTGCCAGCAGTAAATTTATGTGGGACACCTCTGGAAACACCATATATTTT. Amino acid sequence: CASSKFMWDTSGNTIYF.

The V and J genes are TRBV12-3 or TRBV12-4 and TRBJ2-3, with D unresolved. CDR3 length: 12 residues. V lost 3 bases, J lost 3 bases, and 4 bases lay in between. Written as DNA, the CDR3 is TGTGCCAGCAGTTTTAGGACAGATACGCAGTATTTT. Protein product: CASSFRTDTQYF.

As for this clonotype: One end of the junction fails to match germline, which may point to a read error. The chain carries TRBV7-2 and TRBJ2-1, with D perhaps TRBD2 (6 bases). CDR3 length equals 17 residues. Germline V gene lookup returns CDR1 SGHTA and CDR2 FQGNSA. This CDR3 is CASGLGVSGGSYNEQFF. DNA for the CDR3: TGTGCCAGCGGCTTAGGGGTTAGCGGAGGCTCCTACAATGAGCAGTTCTTC.

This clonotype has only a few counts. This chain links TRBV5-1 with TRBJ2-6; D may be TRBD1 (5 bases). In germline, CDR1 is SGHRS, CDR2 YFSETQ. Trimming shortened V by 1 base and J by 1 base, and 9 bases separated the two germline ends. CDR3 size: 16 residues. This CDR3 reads CASSLNRLSGANVLTF. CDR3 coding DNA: TGCGCCAGCAGCTTGAACAGGTTATCTGGGGCCAACGTCCTGACTTTC.

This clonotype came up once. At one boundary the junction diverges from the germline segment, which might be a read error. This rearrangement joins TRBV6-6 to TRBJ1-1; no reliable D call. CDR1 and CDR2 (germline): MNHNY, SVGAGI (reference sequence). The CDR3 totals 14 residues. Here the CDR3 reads CASSYSTANTEVFF. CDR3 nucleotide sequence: TGTGCCAGCAGTTACTCGACGGCGAACACTGAAGTTTTCTTT.

The CDR3 coding sequence is TGTGCCAGCTCACCTGCAGGTGATCAGCCCCAGCATTTT. Translating gives CASSPAGDQPQHF. V usage is TRBV18 and J usage is TRBJ1-5; D unclear. CDR1 is KGHSH and CDR2 is LQKENI in the germline V gene. V dropped 3 bases and J dropped 5 bases, with 8 bases sitting between them. CDR3 length: 13 amino acids.

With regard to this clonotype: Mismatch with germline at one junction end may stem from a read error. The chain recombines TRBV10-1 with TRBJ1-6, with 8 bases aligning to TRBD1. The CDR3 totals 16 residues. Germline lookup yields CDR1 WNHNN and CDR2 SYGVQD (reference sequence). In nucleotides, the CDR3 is TGTGCCATCAGGGGGGACAGGTCGAAGTACCACTCACCCCTCCACTTT. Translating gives CAIRGDRSKYHSPLHF.

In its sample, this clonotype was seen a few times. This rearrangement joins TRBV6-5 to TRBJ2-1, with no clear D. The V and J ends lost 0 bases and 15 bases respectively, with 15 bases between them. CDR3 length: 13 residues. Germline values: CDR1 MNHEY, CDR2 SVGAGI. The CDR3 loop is CASSYSTAQGWFF. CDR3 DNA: TGTGCCAGCAGTTACTCGACTGCCCAAGGGTGGTTCTTC.

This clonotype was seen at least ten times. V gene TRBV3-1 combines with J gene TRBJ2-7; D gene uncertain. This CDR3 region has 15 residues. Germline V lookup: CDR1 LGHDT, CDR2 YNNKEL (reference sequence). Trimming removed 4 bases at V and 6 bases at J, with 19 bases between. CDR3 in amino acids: CASSPLDGVPTEQYF. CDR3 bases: TGTGCCAGCAGCCCTCTCGACGGAGTCCCTACCGAGCAGTACTTC.

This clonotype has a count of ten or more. The CDR3 loop reads CSAPTRLTGADTQYF. The CDR3 coding sequence is TGCAGTGCTCCGACTCGGTTGACTGGGGCAGATACGCAGTATTTT. The chain employs TRBV20-1 and TRBJ2-3; D ambiguous. CDR1 and CDR2 (germline): DFQATT, SNEGSKA (reference sequence). This CDR3 contains 15 residues. V lost 5 bases and J lost 4, with 19 bases in between.

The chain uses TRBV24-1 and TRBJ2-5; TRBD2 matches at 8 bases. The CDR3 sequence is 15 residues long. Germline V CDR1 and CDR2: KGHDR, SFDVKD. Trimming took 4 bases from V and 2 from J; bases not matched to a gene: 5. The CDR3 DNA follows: TGTGCCACCAGTGAATCCGGGACTAGTCAAGAGACCCAGTACTTC. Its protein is CATSESGTSQETQYF.

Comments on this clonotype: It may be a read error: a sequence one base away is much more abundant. CDR3 residues: CASSPYTGQFF. The CDR3 coding sequence is TGTGCCAGCAGCCCTTATACTGGGCAGTTCTTC. The chain has TRBV12-3 or TRBV12-4 and TRBJ2-1; D is undetermined. Trimming pared 6 bases from V and 12 bases from J, leaving 12 bases between. This CDR3 region has 11 residues.